This note documents a single TCR beta chain sequence. Antigen unknown. This sample was taken from a study of long-term antiretroviral therapy in people with HIV. The overall study: In the earliest collections, sampling predates the 2015 immediate-ART recommendation by about a decade. Study-wide findings and caveats: Clones that expanded before ART (that is, prior to treatment) dominated the repertoire at all time points. Repertoires in HIV (unlike those of controls) had narrower CDR3 length ranges.

At survey level, the immunoSEQ assay was run in its v3.0 version. Per-sample TRB depth target: about 35,000-55,000 T-cell genomes. Repertoires were generated with immunoSEQ multiplex PCR, while TCRdb's copy carries only in-frame clones and drops some. The table records around 29,000 clones, over 90% of them present only once. In germline, CDR1 is SGHRS, CDR2 YFSETQ. V lost 3 bases and J lost 4; bases outside the gene matches: 10. This CDR3 comprises 16 residues. The genes are TRBV5-1 and TRBJ2-3, with 8 bases fitting TRBD1. The TCR originated in a woman aged 40 to 50 with HIV. Sequenced material: unsorted PBMCs, taken around 6.3 years after starting antiretroviral therapy. CDR3 protein: CASSSAPGTGADTQYF. CDR3 bases: TGCGCCAGCAGCTCGGCCCCCGGGACAGGCGCAGATACGCAGTATTTT.